Listed below are T cell receptor beta chains from one sample, sequenced in a study of blood T cell repertoires in COVID-19. Using immunoSEQ multiplex PCR, the repertoire was profiled, and TCRdb retains in-frame clones only, with some absent. The sample holds under 350,000 clones; about 89% are singletons and the top ten take 4.6%. The sample consisted of peripheral blood. The receptors stem from a middle-aged man with acute or convalescent COVID-19. Each CDR3 is given with its conserved first and last residue. Fields, in order: J gene, V gene, CDR3 protein.

TRBJ2-7 TRBV19 CASSIAQEGNYEQYF
TRBJ2-5 TRBV11-2 CASIAGSSYQETQYF
TRBJ1-1 TRBV5-8 CASSLVRAGNTEAFF
TRBJ2-7 TRBV5-1 CASSHKHRQGSNEQYF
TRBJ2-5 TRBV11-3 CASSPRPEGTQYF
TRBJ2-3 TRBV6-5 CASRLTGADTQYF
TRBJ1-1 TRBV25-1 CASSEWGRRRNTEAFF
TRBJ2-2 TRBV5-1 CASSLGRGTGELFF
TRBJ1-1 TRBV6-1 CASSAPLGTINTEAFF
TRBJ1-2 TRBV19 CASSLGVWYGYTF
TRBJ2-2 TRBV18 CASSMRQGMTGELFF
TRBJ2-7 TRBV20-1 CSASDGYEQYF
TRBJ1-4 TRBV7-8 CASSLAPWAVNEKLFF
TRBJ1-1 TRBV5-1 CASSRQGNTEAFF
TRBJ1-5 TRBV7-9 CASSTDTRNQPQHF
TRBJ1-5 TRBV2 CASTAGDRGLLGTGGPQHF
TRBJ2-4 TRBV15 CATSWGQSRNIQYF
TRBJ2-7 TRBV20-1 CSASSRGIYEQYF
TRBJ2-2 TRBV5-4 CASSLRAGGGPGELFF
TRBJ1-4 TRBV11-2 CASSRTVNEKLFF
TRBJ2-7 TRBV2 CATQYSNEQYF
TRBJ1-1 TRBV6-5 CASSRQTNTEAFF